This T cell receptor beta chain was identified during a study of technical replicates of blood from a few donors. Germline assignment: CDR1 SGHVS and CDR2 FQNEAQ. Germline trimming cut 7 bases from V and 8 bases from J; bases unmatched to any gene: 10. This CDR3 contains 15 residues. The data were produced by immunoSEQ multiplex PCR, yet TCRdb's version contains in-frame clones alone and is incomplete. The table lists tens of thousands of clones, about 95% of them singletons. The chain recombines TRBV7-8 with TRBJ2-1, with 11 bases identical to TRBD2. The source is a human donor in good health. The sequencing sample was made of T cells isolated from PBMCs. The CDR3 protein is CASIQLAGVSHEQFF. CDR3 bases: TGTGCCAGCATCCAACTAGCGGGGGTTTCCCATGAGCAGTTCTTC.